Below are 15 T cell receptor beta chains sequenced from a single sample in a study of cytomegalovirus exposure and HLA in healthy donors. With 60 Vbeta and 13 Jbeta primers, the PCR was carried out. Generated by immunoSEQ multiplex PCR, the TCRdb table keeps only in-frame clones and is missing some. The sample consists of about 160,000 clones, 65% to 90% of them appearing once. The material sequenced was PBMCs. The receptors were sampled from a man between 45 and 60 years old in good health and CMV-seropositive.

As concerns this clone: Other DNA sequences within the sample encode an identical CDR3. This chain joins TRBV29-1 and TRBJ1-2; 9 bases are a match to TRBD1. J lost 8 bases, V lost 6 bases, and 4 bases had no gene match. Germline CDR1 and CDR2: SQVTM and ANQGSEA. This CDR3 is built from 11 residues. CDR3 DNA: TGCAGCGTCGCGGGACAGGGAGGCTACACCTTC. Its protein is CSVAGQGGYTF.

To note about this clone: The sample holds other DNA sequences that translate to the same CDR3. V and J are TRBV13 and TRBJ2-7; unclear D gene. Trimming removed 0 bases at V and 3 bases at J, with 6 bases between. Per the germline V gene, CDR1 is PRHDT and CDR2 is FYEKMQ (reference sequence). The CDR3 extends over 13 amino acids. CDR3 DNA: TGTGCCAGCAGCTTAGGCCCGAGCTACGAGCAGTACTTC. Translated: CASSLGPSYEQYF.

The table lists this clone with a few counts. V gene TRBV7-9 combines with J gene TRBJ2-1; TRBD1 agrees at 8 bases. V gave up 5 bases and J gave up 10 bases; unmatched junction bases: 13. The germline CDR1 and CDR2 sequences are SEHNR and FQNEAQ (reference sequence). This CDR3 is 15 amino acids long. The CDR3 nucleotides are TGTGCCAGCAGCACTGGGACAGGTATCGTGGGCGAGCAGTTCTTC. Amino acid sequence: CASSTGTGIVGEQFF. Full variable domain (outside the CDR3, taken from reference TRBV7-9 and TRBJ2-1): DTGVSQNPRHKITKRGQNVTFRCDPISEHNRLYWYRQTLGQGPEFLTYFQNEAQLEKSRLLSDRFSAERPKGSFSTLEIQRTEQGDSAMYLCASSTGTGIVGEQFFGPGTRLTVL.

The V gene is TRBV19, the J gene TRBJ1-5; D is undetermined. This CDR3 comprises 13 residues. The V and J ends lost 5 bases and 11 bases respectively, with 16 bases between them. CDR1 is LNHDA and CDR2 is SQIVND in the germline V gene (reference sequence). CDR3 DNA: TGTGCCAGTAGTTCGGATTGGGCAATGGCCCAGCATTTT. Translating gives CASSSDWAMAQHF.

The chain has TRBV28 and TRBJ1-2, with D maybe TRBD1 (6 bases). Trimming took 6 bases from V and 7 from J, leaving 12 bases between them. The germline gives CDR1 MDHEN, CDR2 SYDVKM. This CDR3 is 12 amino acids long. Here the CDR3 DNA reads TGTGCCAGCAGGCTCAGGGGTGCTGGCTACACCTTC. It is translated as CASRLRGAGYTF.

The CDR3 spells CASSLGQHFEQYF. In DNA form, the CDR3 reads TGTGCCAGCAGCCTGGGACAGCACTTCGAGCAGTACTTC. The chain carries TRBV5-6 and TRBJ2-7, with 7 bases aligning to TRBD1. The V gene's germline CDR1 is SGHDT and CDR2 YYEEEE. J gave up 6 bases and V 4 bases, and 7 bases lay outside the gene matches. CDR3 size: 13 residues. Based on the CDR3 plus reference TRBV5-6 and TRBJ2-7, the full variable domain is DAGVTQSPTHLIKTRGQQVTLRCSPKSGHDTVSWYQQALGQGPQFIFQYYEEEERQRGNFPDRFSGHQFPNYSSELNVNALLLGDSALYLCASSLGQHFEQYFGPGTRLTVT.

The chain is built from TRBV5-1 and TRBJ2-1, with 10 bases lining up with TRBD2. The CDR3 length is 16 residues. With V trimmed by 7 bases and J by 0 bases, 7 bases remained unmatched. The germline gives CDR1 SGHRS, CDR2 YFSETQ. CDR3 sequence (DNA): TGCGCCAGCGAGGAGACTAGCGGGTCCTCCTACAATGAGCAGTTCTTC. As protein: CASEETSGSSYNEQFF.

This clone was observed a few times. The chain carries TRBV2 and TRBJ1-5, with a weak D call TRBD1 (5 bases). The CDR3 runs 13 residues. In germline, CDR1 is SNHLY, CDR2 FYNNEI. V lost 4 bases, J lost 5 bases, and 9 bases lay in between. As DNA, the CDR3 is TGTGCCAGCAGTGGAAGGGGCGATCAGCCCCAGCATTTT. As protein: CASSGRGDQPQHF.

This sequence joins TRBV4-2 and TRBJ1-1, with D perhaps TRBD1 (6 bases). There are 13 residues in the CDR3. Germline loops: CDR1 LGHNA, CDR2 YNFKEQ. V was pared by 0 bases and J by 8 bases, with 10 bases between. This CDR3 is CASSQDRGTEAFF. CDR3 DNA: TGTGCCAGCAGCCAAGATAGGGGGACAGAAGCTTTCTTT.

Here the CDR3 DNA reads TGTGCCAGCAGCTCAGAGCATATGACAGGGAAGATTGGCTACACCTTC. This gives the protein CASSSEHMTGKIGYTF. The chain employs TRBV7-9 and TRBJ1-2; TRBD1 matches at 7 bases. The ends lost 4 bases at V and 7 bases at J; junction bases unmatched: 15. The CDR3 extends over 16 amino acids. Germline CDR1 SEHNR, CDR2 FQNEAQ (reference sequence).

This rearrangement joins TRBV5-5 to TRBJ1-1, with TRBD1 matching over 7 bases. Unmatched junction bases numbered 11, after V lost 3 bases and J lost 6 bases. CDR1 is SGHKS and CDR2 is YYEKEE in the germline V gene (reference sequence). The CDR3 spans 15 residues. The CDR3 nucleotides read TGTGCCAGCAGCTCTCAGACAGGGCGGTTCGCTGAAGCTTTCTTT. Encoded protein: CASSSQTGRFAEAFF. Looking up the rest from reference TRBV5-5 and TRBJ1-1 gives the full variable domain: DAGVTQSPTHLIKTRGQQVTLRCSPISGHKSVSWYQQVLGQGPQFIFQYYEKEERGRGNFPDRFSARQFPNYSSELNVNALLLGDSALYLCASSSQTGRFAEAFFGQGTRLTVV.

V is TRBV5-6 and J is TRBJ1-2; 8 bases map to TRBD1. V shed 4 bases, J shed 4 bases, and the junction held 6 bases outside the gene matches. CDR3 length: 14 residues. The germline gives CDR1 SGHDT, CDR2 YYEEEE. The chain's CDR3 is CASSDGQGPYGYTF. In nucleotides, the CDR3 is TGTGCCAGCAGCGACGGACAGGGTCCCTATGGCTACACCTTC.

The chain couples TRBV5-6 to TRBJ2-3; 11 nucleotides align to TRBD2. Germline V gene lookup returns CDR1 SGHDT and CDR2 YYEEEE. CDR3 length: 16 amino acids. V was pared by 4 bases and J by 2 bases, with 6 bases of the junction left unmatched. CDR3 nucleotides: TGTGCCAGCAGCCGCGGGACTAGCGGATACACAGATACGCAGTATTTT. Its translation: CASSRGTSGYTDTQYF.

This rearrangement joins TRBV6-4 to TRBJ2-3, with D tentatively TRBD1 (5 bases). The V and J ends lost 5 bases and 0 bases respectively, with 9 bases between them. Germline CDR1 reads MRHNA; CDR2 reads SNTAGT. The CDR3 extends over 14 amino acids. CDR3 loop: CASSLQGSTDTQYF. CDR3 DNA sequence: TGTGCCAGCAGTCTCCAGGGCAGCACAGATACGCAGTATTTT.

The chain carries TRBV14 and TRBJ1-5; possible D gene TRBD1, 6 bases. This CDR3 is built from 16 residues. Trimming left V 3 bases short and J 4 bases short, with 16 bases between. Germline V CDR1 and CDR2: SGHDN, FVKESK. The CDR3 is CASSHQNTGTNQPQHF. CDR3 nucleotide sequence: TGTGCCAGCAGCCACCAGAATACAGGGACAAATCAGCCCCAGCATTTT.